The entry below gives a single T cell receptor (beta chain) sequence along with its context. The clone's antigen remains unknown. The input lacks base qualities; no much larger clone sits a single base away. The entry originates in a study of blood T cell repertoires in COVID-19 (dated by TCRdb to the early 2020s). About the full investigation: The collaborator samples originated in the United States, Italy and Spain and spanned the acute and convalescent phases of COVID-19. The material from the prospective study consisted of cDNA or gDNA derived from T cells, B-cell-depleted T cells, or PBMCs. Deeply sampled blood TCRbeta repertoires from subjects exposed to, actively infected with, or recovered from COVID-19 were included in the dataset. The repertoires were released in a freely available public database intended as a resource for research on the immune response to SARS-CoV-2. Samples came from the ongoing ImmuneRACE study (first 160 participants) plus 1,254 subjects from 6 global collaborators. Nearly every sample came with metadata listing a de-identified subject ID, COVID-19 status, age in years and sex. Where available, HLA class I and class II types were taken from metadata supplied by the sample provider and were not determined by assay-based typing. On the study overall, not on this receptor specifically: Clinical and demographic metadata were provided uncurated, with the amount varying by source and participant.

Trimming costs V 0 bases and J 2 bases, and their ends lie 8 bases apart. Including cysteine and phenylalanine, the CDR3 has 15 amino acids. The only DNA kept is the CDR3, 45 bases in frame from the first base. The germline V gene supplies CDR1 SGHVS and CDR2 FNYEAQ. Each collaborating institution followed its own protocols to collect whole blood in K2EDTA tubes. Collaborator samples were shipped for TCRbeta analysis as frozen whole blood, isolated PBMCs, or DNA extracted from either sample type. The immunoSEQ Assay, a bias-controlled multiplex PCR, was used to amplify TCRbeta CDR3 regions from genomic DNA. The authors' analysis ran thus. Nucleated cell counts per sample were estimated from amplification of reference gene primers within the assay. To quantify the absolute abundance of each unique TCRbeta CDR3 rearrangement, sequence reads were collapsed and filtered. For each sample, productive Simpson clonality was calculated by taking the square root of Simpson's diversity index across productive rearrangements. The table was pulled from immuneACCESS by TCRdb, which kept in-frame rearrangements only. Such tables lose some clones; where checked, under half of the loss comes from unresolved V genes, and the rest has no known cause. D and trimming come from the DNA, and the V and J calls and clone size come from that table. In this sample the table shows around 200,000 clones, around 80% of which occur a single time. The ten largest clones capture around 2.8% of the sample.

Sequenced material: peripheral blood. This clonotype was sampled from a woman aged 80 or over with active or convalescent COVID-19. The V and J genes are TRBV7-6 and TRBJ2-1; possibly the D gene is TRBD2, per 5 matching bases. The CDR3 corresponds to CASSLAERPYNEQFF. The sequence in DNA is TGTGCCAGCAGCTTAGCCGAGCGGCCCTACAATGAGCAGTTCTTC.